What follows are 2 T cell receptor beta chains derived from one specimen sequenced in a study of graft-versus-host responses after intestinal transplantation. Using immunoSEQ multiplex PCR, the repertoire was profiled, and TCRdb retains in-frame clones only, with some absent. The repertoire holds more than 9,500 clones, with roughly 83% as singletons. The sequenced sample was PBMCs, obtained around 320 days after intestinal transplant. The origin of the receptors is a human patient who received an intestinal transplant, so some T cells may come from the graft donor.

The chain combines TRBV11-2 with TRBJ1-5; 7 bases fit TRBD1. The CDR3 covers 15 residues. Germline assignment: CDR1 SGHAT and CDR2 FQNNGV. V lost 5 bases and J lost 3; bases outside the gene matches: 7. CDR3 bases: TGTGCCAGCAGCCTGAGACAGGGCTCCAATCAGCCCCAGCATTTT. This sequence encodes CASSLRQGSNQPQHF.

The V gene is TRBV18, the J gene TRBJ2-3, with D possibly TRBD2 on 5 matching bases. The CDR3 is 13 residues long. V dropped 2 bases and J dropped 4 bases, with 7 bases sitting between them. CDR1 and CDR2 (germline): KGHSH, LQKENI. This chain's CDR3 is CASSPTGADTQYF. In DNA form, the CDR3 reads TGTGCCAGCTCACCAACCGGGGCAGATACGCAGTATTTT.